A selection of T cell receptor beta chains follows, all from one sample in a study of blood T cell repertoires in COVID-19. Generated by immunoSEQ multiplex PCR, the TCRdb table keeps only in-frame clones and is missing some. The sample gives under 150,000 clones, around 85% of which show up once; roughly 1.4% is in the top ten. Sequencing was done on a sample of peripheral blood. The receptor set was obtained from a man aged 50-60 years with acute or convalescent COVID-19. CDR3s include the opening cysteine and the closing phenylalanine or tryptophan. The D gene is left open where the match is weak. Clone sizes are given selectively: once, few, many, or a class where the clone is expanded.

d_call: TRBD2; j_call: TRBJ2-7; clone_size: .; v_call: TRBV6-5; cdr3_nt: TGTGCCAGCAGTTACTCGACAGGACTAGCGGCCTACGAGCAGTACTTC; cdr3_aa: CASSYSTGLAAYEQYF
d_call: TRBD2; j_call: TRBJ2-2; clone_size: .; v_call: TRBV5-1; cdr3_nt: TGCGCCAGCAGCTTGGCCGGCGGGGGGACCGGGGAGCTGTTTTTT; cdr3_aa: CASSLAGGGTGELFF
d_call: .; j_call: TRBJ1-6; clone_size: .; v_call: TRBV5-4; cdr3_nt: TGTGCCAGCAGCTTCACAGGGACTAATTCACCCCTCCACTTT; cdr3_aa: CASSFTGTNSPLHF
d_call: .; j_call: TRBJ1-5; clone_size: .; v_call: TRBV15; cdr3_nt: TGTGCCACCAGCAGAGAGTCTATTGATCAGCCCCAGCATTTT; cdr3_aa: CATSRESIDQPQHF
d_call: .; j_call: TRBJ1-3; clone_size: .; v_call: TRBV10-1; cdr3_nt: TGCGCCAGCAGTGAACATTCTGGAAACACCATATATTTT; cdr3_aa: CASSEHSGNTIYF
d_call: .; j_call: TRBJ1-2; clone_size: .; v_call: TRBV6-5; cdr3_nt: TGTGCCAGCAGCTATGGAGGACCTACAGGGTATGGCTACACCTTC; cdr3_aa: CASSYGGPTGYGYTF
d_call: TRBD2; j_call: TRBJ2-1; clone_size: .; v_call: TRBV2; cdr3_nt: TGTGCCAGCAGACGACTAGCGGGGGAGTACAATGAGCAGTTCTTC; cdr3_aa: CASRRLAGEYNEQFF
d_call: TRBD1; j_call: TRBJ1-3; clone_size: .; v_call: TRBV3-1/TRBV3-2; cdr3_nt: TGTGCCAGCAGCCAAAGGGACAGGAACACCATATATTTT; cdr3_aa: CASSQRDRNTIYF
d_call: .; j_call: TRBJ1-2; clone_size: .; v_call: TRBV5-4; cdr3_nt: TGTGCCAGCAGCTTGGGACACTCGACCTATGGCTACACCTTC; cdr3_aa: CASSLGHSTYGYTF
d_call: .; j_call: TRBJ1-5; clone_size: once; v_call: TRBV27; cdr3_nt: TGTGCCAGCAGTCCATTGCGGGGCCGTCAGCCCCAGCATTTT; cdr3_aa: CASSPLRGRQPQHF
d_call: .; j_call: TRBJ1-2; clone_size: .; v_call: TRBV28; cdr3_nt: TGTGCCAGCAGTTTCCTGGGGCCCATGGACTATGGCTACACCTTC; cdr3_aa: CASSFLGPMDYGYTF
d_call: .; j_call: TRBJ2-3; clone_size: .; v_call: TRBV19; cdr3_nt: TGTGCCAGTAGTATGCGAACTAGACGGGGAGATACGCAGTATTTT; cdr3_aa: CASSMRTRRGDTQYF